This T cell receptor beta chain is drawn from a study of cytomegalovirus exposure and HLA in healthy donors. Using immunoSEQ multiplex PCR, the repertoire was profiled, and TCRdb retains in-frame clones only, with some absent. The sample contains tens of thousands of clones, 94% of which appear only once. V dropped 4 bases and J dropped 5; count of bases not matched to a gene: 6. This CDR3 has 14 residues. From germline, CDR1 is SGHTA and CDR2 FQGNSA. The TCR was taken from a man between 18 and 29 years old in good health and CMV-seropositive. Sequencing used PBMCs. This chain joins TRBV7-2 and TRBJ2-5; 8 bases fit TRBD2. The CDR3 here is CASSSGLAMETQYF. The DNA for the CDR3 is TGTGCCAGCAGCTCCGGACTAGCAATGGAGACCCAGTACTTC.